One TCR beta chain is described in this entry. At the DNA level, this CDR3 is encoded by other sequences in the same sample as well. Generated by immunoSEQ multiplex PCR, the TCRdb table keeps only in-frame clones and is missing some. This sample has more than 300,000 clones; around 86% occur once, and the top ten carry about 6%. The source of the sample is a study of blood T cell repertoires in COVID-19. The CDR3 length is 13 residues. The ends lost 9 bases at V and 6 bases at J; junction bases unmatched: 8. Germline loops: CDR1 LNHNV, CDR2 YYDKDF (reference sequence). Sequenced: peripheral blood. This clonotype originated in a woman between 45 and 65 years old with COVID-19, enrolled during active disease. This chain uses TRBV15 with TRBJ1-2; 9 nucleotides line up with TRBD1. CDR3 nucleotide sequence: TGTGCCACGAAAACCGGGACAGGGAATGGCTACACCTTC. Its translation: CATKTGTGNGYTF.